This T cell receptor (beta chain) was identified in a study of cytotoxic CD8 clonotypes in ibrutinib-treated CLL. This CDR3 contains 13 residues. V lost 6 bases and J lost 0, with 9 bases in between. Germline CDR1 is SNHLY and CDR2 is FYNNEI. TCRdb keeps only in-frame clones here, not all; method: immunoSEQ multiplex PCR. This table has around 310,000 clones, almost 80% appearing once. This clone was detected once. This clonotype was sampled from a human donor with chronic lymphocytic leukemia. The sequencing used PBMCs, collected before ibrutinib treatment. The chain carries TRBV2 and TRBJ2-7; D may be TRBD1 (5 bases). CDR3 nucleotides: TGTGCCAGCAGATCAGGGCCCTCCTACGAGCAGTACTTC. It encodes CASRSGPSYEQYF.